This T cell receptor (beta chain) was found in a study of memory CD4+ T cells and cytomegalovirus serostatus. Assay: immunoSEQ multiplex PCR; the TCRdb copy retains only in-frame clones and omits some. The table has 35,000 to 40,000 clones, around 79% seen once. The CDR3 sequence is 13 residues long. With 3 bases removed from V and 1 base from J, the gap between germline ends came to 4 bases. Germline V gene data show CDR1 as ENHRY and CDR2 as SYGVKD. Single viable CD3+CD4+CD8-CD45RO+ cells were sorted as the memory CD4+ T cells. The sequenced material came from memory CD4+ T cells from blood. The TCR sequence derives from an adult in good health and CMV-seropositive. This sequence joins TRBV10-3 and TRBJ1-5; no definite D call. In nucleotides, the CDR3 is TGTGCCATCAGTGATGGGAGCAATCAGCCCCAGCATTTT. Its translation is CAISDGSNQPQHF.